The clone carrying this T cell receptor (beta chain) was picked up a small number of times. The antigen is not known. The data were obtained in a study of OX40 agonist ivuxolimab in advanced cancers. Study at large: Hepatocellular carcinoma, melanoma, renal cell or head and neck cancer was diagnosed in the dose-escalation patients. The study, taken as a whole, reports: Clonal expansion from baseline to week 6 occurred in both CD4+ and CD8+ T cells.

The V end lost 6 bases, the J end lost 10 bases, and 18 bases lay between the germline ends. Germline V gene sequence: CDR1 SGHAT, CDR2 FQNNGV. This CDR3 is 14 amino acids long. Here immunoSEQ multiplex PCR was the method, and the copy in TCRdb shows in-frame clones only, minus some. This table holds over 40,000 clones, about 88% found once. The TCR originated in an adult with an advanced solid tumor such as melanoma, head and neck, liver or kidney cancer. The sample in question was CD4+ or CD8+ T cells sorted from blood, obtained in a trial of the OX40 agonist ivuxolimab. The gene calls are TRBV11-2 and TRBJ1-4; tentative D call: TRBD1 (6 bases). CDR3 in DNA: TGTGCCAGCAGTCTCACAGGGAGGACGGCAAAACTGTTTTTT. Amino acid sequence: CASSLTGRTAKLFF.